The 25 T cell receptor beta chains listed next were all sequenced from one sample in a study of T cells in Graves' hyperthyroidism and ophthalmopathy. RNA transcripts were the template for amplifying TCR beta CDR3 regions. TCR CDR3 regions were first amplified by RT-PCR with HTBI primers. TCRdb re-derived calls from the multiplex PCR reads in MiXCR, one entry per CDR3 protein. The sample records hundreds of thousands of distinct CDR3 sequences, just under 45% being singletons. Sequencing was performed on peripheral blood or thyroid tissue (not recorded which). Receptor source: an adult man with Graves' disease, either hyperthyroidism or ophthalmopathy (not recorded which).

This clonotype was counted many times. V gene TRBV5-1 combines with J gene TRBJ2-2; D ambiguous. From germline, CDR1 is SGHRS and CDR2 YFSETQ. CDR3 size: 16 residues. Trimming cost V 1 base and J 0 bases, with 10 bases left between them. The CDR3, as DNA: TGCGCCAGCAGCTTGTGGCCAGGATCGAACACCGGGGAGCTGTTTTTT. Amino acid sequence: CASSLWPGSNTGELFF.

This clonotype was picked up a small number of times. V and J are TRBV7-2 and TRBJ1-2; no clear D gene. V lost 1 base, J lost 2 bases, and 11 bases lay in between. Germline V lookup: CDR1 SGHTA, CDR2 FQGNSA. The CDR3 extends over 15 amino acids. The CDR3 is CASSLGGRENYGYTF. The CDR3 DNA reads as TGTGCCAGCAGCTTAGGCGGACGGGAGAACTATGGCTACACCTTC.

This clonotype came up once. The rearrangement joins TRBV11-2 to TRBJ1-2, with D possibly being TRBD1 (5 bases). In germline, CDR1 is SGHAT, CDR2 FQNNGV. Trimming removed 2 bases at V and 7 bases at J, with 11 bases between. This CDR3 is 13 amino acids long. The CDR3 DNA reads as TGTGCCAGCAGCTTATGGGGCGGTGTTGGCTACACCTTC. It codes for CASSLWGGVGYTF. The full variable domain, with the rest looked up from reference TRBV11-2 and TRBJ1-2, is EAGVAQSPRYKIIEKRQSVAFWCNPISGHATLYWYQQILGQGPKLLIQFQNNGVVDDSQLPKDRFSAERLKGVDSTLKIQPAKLEDSAVYLCASSLWGGVGYTFGSGTRLTVV.

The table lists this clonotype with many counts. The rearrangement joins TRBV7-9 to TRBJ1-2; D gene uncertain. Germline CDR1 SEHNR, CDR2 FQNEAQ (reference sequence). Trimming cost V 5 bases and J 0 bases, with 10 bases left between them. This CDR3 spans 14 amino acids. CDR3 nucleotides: TGTGCCAGCAGCCCTAGTGGGACTAACTATGGCTACACCTTC. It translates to CASSPSGTNYGYTF. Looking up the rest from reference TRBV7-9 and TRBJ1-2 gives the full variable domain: DTGVSQNPRHKITKRGQNVTFRCDPISEHNRLYWYRQTLGQGPEFLTYFQNEAQLEKSRLLSDRFSAERPKGSFSTLEIQRTEQGDSAMYLCASSPSGTNYGYTFGSGTRLTVV.

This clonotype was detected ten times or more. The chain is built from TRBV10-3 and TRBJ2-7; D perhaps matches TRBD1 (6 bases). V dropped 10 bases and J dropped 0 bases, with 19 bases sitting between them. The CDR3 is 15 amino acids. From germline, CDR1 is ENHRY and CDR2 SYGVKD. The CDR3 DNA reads TGTGCCAGCGCCCGAGACAGGACCTTCTCCTACGAGCAGTACTTC. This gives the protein CASARDRTFSYEQYF.

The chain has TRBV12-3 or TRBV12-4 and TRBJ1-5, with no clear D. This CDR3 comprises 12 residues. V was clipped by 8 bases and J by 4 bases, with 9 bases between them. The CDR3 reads CASRLFNQPQHF. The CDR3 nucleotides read TGTGCCAGCCGCCTTTTTAATCAGCCCCAGCATTTT.

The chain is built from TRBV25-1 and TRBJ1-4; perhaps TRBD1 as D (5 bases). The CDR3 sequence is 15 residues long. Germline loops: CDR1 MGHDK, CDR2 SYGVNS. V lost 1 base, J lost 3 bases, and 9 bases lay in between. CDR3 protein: CASSEWAGSNEKLFF. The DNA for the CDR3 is TGTGCCAGCAGTGAATGGGCAGGGTCTAATGAAAAACTGTTTTTT.

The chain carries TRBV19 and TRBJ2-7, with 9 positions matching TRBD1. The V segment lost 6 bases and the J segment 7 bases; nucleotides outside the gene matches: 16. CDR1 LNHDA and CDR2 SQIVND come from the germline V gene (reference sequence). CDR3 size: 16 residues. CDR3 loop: CASSMTPGQGRREQYF. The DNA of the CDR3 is TGTGCCAGTAGCATGACCCCGGGACAGGGAAGACGGGAGCAGTACTTC. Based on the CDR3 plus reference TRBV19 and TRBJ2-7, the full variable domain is DGGITQSPKYLFRKEGQNVTLSCEQNLNHDAMYWYRQDPGQGLRLIYYSQIVNDFQKGDIAEGYSVSREKKESFPLTVTSAQKNPTAFYLCASSMTPGQGRREQYFGPGTRLTVT.

The CDR3 region has the DNA TGTGCCAGCAAGGAAATCCCCGGGACAGGGAATTCACCCCTCCACTTT. Translation: CASKEIPGTGNSPLHF. The chain uses TRBV5-2 and TRBJ1-6; TRBD1, the D gene given by the table, was not confirmed from the DNA. TRBV5-2 is deemed a pseudogene. This CDR3 is 16 amino acids long.

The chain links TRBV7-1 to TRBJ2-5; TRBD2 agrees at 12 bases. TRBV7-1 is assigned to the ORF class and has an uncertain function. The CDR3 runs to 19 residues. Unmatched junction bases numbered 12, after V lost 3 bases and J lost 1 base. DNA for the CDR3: TGTGCCAGCAGCTCCGGGACCCGAGGACTAGCGGGATTCCAAGAGACCCAGTACTTC. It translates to CASSSGTRGLAGFQETQYF.

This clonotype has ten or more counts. The DNA of the CDR3 is TGTGCCACCAGCAGACTATACCAGACAGACGGATATGGCTACACCTTC. Its translation: CATSRLYQTDGYGYTF. J is TRBJ1-2 and V is TRBV15, with D perhaps TRBD1 (5 bases). The CDR3 is 16 residues long. Germline lookup yields CDR1 LNHNV and CDR2 YYDKDF (reference sequence). Trimming removed 2 bases at V and 5 bases at J, with 18 bases between.

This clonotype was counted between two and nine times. The CDR3 DNA follows: TGTGCCAGCAGACAGACAGGGGTCGAGCAGTACTTC. It translates to CASRQTGVEQYF. This chain joins TRBV6-6 and TRBJ2-7; 8 nucleotides match TRBD1. Germline loops: CDR1 MNHNY, CDR2 SVGAGI (reference sequence). This CDR3 has 12 residues. The V segment lost 6 bases and the J segment 6 bases; nucleotides outside the gene matches: 4.

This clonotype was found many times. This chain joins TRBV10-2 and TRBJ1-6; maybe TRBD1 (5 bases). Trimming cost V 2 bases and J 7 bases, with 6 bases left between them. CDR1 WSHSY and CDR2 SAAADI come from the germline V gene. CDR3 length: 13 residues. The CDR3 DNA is TGCGCCAGCAGTGAGGGGGCGAATTCACCCCTCCACTTT. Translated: CASSEGANSPLHF.

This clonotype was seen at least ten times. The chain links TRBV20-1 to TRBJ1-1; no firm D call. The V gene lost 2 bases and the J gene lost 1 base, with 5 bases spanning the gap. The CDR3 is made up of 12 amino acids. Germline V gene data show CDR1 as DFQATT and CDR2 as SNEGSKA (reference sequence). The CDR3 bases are TGCAGTGCTAGACTTCCGAACACTGAAGCTTTCTTT. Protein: CSARLPNTEAFF.

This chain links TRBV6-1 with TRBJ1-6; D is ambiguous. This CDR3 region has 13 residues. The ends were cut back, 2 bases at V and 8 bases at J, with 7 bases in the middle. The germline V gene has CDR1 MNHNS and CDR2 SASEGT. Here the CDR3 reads CASSEFLDSPLHF. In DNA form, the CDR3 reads TGTGCCAGCAGTGAATTTCTTGATTCACCCCTCCACTTT.

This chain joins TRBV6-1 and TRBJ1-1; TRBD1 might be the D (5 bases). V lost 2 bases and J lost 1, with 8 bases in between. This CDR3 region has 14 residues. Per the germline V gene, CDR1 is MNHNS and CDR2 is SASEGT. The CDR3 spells CASSELGGNTEAFF. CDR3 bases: TGTGCCAGCAGTGAACTTGGGGGGAACACTGAAGCTTTCTTT.

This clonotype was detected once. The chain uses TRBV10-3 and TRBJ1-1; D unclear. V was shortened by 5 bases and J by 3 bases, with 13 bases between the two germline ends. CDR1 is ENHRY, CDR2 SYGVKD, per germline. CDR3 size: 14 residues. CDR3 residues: CAISLAGEHTEAFF. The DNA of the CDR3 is TGTGCCATCAGTTTGGCGGGAGAACACACTGAAGCTTTCTTT.

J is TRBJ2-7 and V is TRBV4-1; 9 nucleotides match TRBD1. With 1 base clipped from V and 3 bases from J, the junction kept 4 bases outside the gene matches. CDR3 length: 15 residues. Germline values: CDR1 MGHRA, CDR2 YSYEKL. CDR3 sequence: CASSQVGTGNYEQYF. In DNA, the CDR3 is TGCGCCAGCAGCCAAGTGGGGACAGGGAACTACGAGCAGTACTTC.

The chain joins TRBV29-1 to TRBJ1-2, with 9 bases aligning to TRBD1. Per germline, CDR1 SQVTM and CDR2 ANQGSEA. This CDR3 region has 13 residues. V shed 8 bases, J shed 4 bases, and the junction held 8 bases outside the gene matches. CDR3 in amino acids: CSLGGTGLYGYTF. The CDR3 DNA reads TGCAGCTTGGGCGGGACAGGGCTCTATGGCTACACCTTC. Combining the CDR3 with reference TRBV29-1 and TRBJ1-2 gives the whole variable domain SAVISQKPSRDICQRGTSLTIQCQVDSQVTMMFWYRQQPGQSLTLIATANQGSEATYESGFVIDKFPISRPNLTFSTLTVSNMSPEDSSIYLCSLGGTGLYGYTFGSGTRLTVV.

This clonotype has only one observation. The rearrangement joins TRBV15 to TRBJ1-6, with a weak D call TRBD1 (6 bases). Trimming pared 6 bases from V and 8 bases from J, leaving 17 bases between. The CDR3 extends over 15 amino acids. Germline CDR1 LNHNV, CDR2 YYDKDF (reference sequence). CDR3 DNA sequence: TGTGCCACCAGTCCAAATGGAGCAGGGGATTCACCCCTCCACTTT. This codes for CATSPNGAGDSPLHF.

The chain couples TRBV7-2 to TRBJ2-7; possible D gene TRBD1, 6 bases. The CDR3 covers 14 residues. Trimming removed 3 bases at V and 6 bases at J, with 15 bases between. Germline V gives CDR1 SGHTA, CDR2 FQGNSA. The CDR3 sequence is CASSFWGQGGEQYF. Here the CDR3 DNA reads TGTGCCAGCAGCTTCTGGGGCCAAGGGGGCGAGCAGTACTTC.

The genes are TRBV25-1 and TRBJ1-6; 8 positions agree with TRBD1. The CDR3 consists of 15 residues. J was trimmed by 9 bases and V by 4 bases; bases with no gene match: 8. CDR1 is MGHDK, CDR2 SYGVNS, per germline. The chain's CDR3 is CASSAYTGGGSPLHF. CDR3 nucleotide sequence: TGTGCCAGCAGTGCCTATACAGGGGGGGGTTCACCCCTCCACTTT.

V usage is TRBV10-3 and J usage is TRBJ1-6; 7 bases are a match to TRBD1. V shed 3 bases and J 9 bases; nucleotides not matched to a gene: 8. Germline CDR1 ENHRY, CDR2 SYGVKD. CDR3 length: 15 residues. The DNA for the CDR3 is TGTGCCATCAGTGAACTGACAGGGCCCAGTTCACCCCTCCACTTT. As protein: CAISELTGPSSPLHF.

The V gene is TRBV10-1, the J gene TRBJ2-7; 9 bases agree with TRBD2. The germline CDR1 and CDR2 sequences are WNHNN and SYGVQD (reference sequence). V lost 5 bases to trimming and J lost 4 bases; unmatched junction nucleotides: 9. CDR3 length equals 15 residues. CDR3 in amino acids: CASSSASGTQYEQYF. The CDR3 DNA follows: TGCGCCAGCAGTTCTGCTAGCGGGACACAATACGAGCAGTACTTC.

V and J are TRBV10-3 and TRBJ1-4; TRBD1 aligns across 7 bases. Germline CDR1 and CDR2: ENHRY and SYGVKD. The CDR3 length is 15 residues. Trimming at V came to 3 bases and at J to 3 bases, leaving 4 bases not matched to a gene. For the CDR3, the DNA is TGTGCCATCAGTGATCACAGGGGACCTAATGAAAAACTGTTTTTT. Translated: CAISDHRGPNEKLFF.